This T cell receptor (beta chain) was recovered during a study of T cells in narcolepsy. Overall study context: Patients with NT1 or NT2 and healthy control donors were enrolled.

Germline V CDR1 and CDR2: SNHLY, FYNNEI. The CDR3 covers 15 residues. J gave up 1 base and V 0 bases, and 3 bases lay outside the gene matches. General observations from the study: HCRT-specific and TRIB2-specific autoreactive clonotypes appeared among same-patient CSF and blood CD4+ clonotypes. Healthy controls reportedly lacked the autoreactive clonotypes serially found in patients' blood.

Method: immunoSEQ multiplex PCR; TCRdb's copy keeps in-frame clones and lacks some. This sample has approximately 2,500 clones; 20% to 30% occur once, and the top ten carry around 4.5%. This clone is judged medium-sized. The antigen remains unidentified. The gene calls are TRBV2 and TRBJ2-7; 7 bases line up with TRBD2. The sample was cultured CD4+ T cells from cerebrospinal fluid. The receptor was isolated from a human donor with narcolepsy. The CDR3 protein is CASSEAASGSYEQYF. The CDR3 nucleotides are TGTGCCAGCAGTGAAGCGGCTAGCGGTTCCTACGAGCAGTACTTC.